This TCR beta chain was captured by sequencing in a study of blood T cell repertoires in COVID-19. At the level of the study: Sources were T cells, B-cell-depleted T cells, or PBMCs; the material itself was cDNA or gDNA.

V lost 2 bases and J lost 0, with 13 bases in between. There are 16 residues in the CDR3. In germline, CDR1 is SGHDT, CDR2 YYEEEE. Study processing details: It was from reference gene primer amplification that nucleated cell counts were estimated. Libraries were prepared by immunoSEQ multiplex PCR; TCRdb keeps only in-frame clonotypes and omits some of them. V, J and clone size are taken as reported in that table, and D and trimming were inferred from the DNA itself. The sample lists 200,000 to 250,000 clones; 80% to 90% were seen once. This sequence originates from a man younger than 40 with active or convalescent COVID-19. The rearrangement links TRBV5-6 to TRBJ2-3; no clear D gene. The sample taken for sequencing was peripheral blood. CDR3 DNA: TGTGCCAGCAGCTTAGCGCTGTCGATAAGCACAGATACGCAGTATTTT. The encoded protein is CASSLALSISTDTQYF.